The clone carrying this T cell receptor (beta chain) was detected only a few times. Its specificity is unknown. The record originates from a study of CD8+ T cells in alopecia areata. Study information: It was oral tofacitinib, at 5 to 10 mg twice daily, that treated patients received. Whole-study results and caveats: On tofacitinib, scalp clonality and expanded CD8+ clones among top 100 fell significantly. Any link of baseline CD8+ expansion to response, resting on one nonresponder, remains uncertain.

Isolated RNA was reverse transcribed into cDNA used as the sequencing template. Method: immunoSEQ multiplex PCR; TCRdb's copy keeps in-frame clones and lacks some. The table lists hundreds of thousands of clones, 60% of them singletons. Described treatment: oral pan-JAK inhibitor, 5-10 mg twice daily. This TCR came from a human donor with alopecia areata. This sample comprised CD4+ T cells sorted from blood, obtained around week 54, from a patient treated with tofacitinib.

The chain's CDR3 is CSVVGQTLAKNIQYF. The DNA for the CDR3 is TGCAGCGTTGTCGGCCAGACCTTAGCCAAAAACATTCAGTACTTC. The rearrangement joins TRBV29-1 to TRBJ2-4; D unclear. Germline lookup yields CDR1 SQVTM and CDR2 ANQGSEA. Trimming took off 4 bases at V and 0 bases at J, with 13 bases between the two ends. The length of the CDR3 is 15 residues.